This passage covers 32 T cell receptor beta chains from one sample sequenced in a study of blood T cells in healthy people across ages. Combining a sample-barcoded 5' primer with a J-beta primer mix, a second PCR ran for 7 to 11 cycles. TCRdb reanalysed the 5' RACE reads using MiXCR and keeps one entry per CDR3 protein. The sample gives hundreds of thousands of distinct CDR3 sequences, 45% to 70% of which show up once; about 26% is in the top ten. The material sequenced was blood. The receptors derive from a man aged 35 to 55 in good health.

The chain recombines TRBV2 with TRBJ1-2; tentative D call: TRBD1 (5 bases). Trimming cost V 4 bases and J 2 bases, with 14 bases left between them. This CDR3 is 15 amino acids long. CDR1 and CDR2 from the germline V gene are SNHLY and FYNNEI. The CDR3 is CASSASRDLNYGYTF. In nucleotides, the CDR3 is TGTGCCAGCAGTGCAAGCAGGGATTTGAACTATGGCTACACCTTC.

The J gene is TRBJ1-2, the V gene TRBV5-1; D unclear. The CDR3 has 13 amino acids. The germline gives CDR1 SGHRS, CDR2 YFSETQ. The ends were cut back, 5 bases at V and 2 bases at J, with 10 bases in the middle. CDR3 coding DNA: TGCGCCAGCAGACTCACGGGCAACTATGGCTACACCTTC. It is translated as CASRLTGNYGYTF.

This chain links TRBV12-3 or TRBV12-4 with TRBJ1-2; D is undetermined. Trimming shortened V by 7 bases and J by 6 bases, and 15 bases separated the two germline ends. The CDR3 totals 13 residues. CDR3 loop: CASTPSVGNGYTF. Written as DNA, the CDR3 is TGTGCCAGCACCCCATCGGTAGGGAATGGCTACACCTTC.

This chain's CDR3 is CASSRPPGQGQETQYF. CDR3 DNA: TGTGCCAGCAGCAGACCTCCGGGACAGGGTCAAGAGACCCAGTACTTC. This chain links TRBV4-2 with TRBJ2-5, with TRBD1 matching over 9 bases. Trimming removed 5 bases from V and 2 bases from J; junction bases left unmatched: 9. Germline CDR1 is LGHNA and CDR2 is YNFKEQ. The CDR3 runs 16 residues.

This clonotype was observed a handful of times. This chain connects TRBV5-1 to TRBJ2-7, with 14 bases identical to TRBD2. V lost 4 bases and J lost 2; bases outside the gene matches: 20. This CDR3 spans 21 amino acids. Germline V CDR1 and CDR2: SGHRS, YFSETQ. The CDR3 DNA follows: TGCGCCAGCAGCAGGGGGACTAGCGGGAGTCATTTGCCCGGGGAGGCCTACGAGCAGTACTTC. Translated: CASSRGTSGSHLPGEAYEQYF.

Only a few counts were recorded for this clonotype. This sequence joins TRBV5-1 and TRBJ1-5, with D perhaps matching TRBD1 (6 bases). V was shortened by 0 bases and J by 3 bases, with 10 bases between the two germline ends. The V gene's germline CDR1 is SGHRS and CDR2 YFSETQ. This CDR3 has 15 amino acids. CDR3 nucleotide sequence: TGCGCCAGCAGCTTGGGACAGGAGTTCAATCAGCCCCAGCATTTT. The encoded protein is CASSLGQEFNQPQHF.

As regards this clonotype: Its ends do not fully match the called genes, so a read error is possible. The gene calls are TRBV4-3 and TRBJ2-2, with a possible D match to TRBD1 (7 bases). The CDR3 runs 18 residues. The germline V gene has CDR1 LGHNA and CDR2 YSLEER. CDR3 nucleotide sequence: TGCGCCAGCAGCCAAGATACGGTCAGGGGGTCTTTTGCCGGGGGGCTGTTTTTT. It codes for CASSQDTVRGSFAGGLFF.

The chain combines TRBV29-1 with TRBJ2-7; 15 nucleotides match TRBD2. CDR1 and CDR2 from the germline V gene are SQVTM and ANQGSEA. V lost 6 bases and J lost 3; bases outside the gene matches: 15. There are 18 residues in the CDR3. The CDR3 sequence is CSVGLAGGPRKSGYEQYF. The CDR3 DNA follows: TGCAGCGTCGGACTAGCGGGAGGGCCCCGGAAGTCTGGCTACGAGCAGTACTTC.

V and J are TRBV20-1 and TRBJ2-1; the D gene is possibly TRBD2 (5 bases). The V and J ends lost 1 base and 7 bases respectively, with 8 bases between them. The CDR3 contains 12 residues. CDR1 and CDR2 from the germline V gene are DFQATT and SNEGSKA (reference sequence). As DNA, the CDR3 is TGCAGTGCTAGAGTACGCGGGAATGAGCAGTTCTTC. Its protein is CSARVRGNEQFF.

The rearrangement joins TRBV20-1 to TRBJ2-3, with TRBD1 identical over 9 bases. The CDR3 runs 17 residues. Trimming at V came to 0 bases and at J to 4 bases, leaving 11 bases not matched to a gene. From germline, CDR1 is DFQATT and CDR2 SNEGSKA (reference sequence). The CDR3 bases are TGCAGTGCTAGAGACTCCGGGACAGGGTCACGTGCAGATACGCAGTATTTT. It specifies CSARDSGTGSRADTQYF.

This CDR3 reads CSARCQGTSSYNEQFF. Written as DNA, the CDR3 is TGCAGTGCTAGGTGTCAGGGGACAAGCTCCTACAATGAGCAGTTCTTC. The chain links TRBV20-1 to TRBJ2-1; maybe TRBD1 (6 bases). Germline assignment: CDR1 DFQATT and CDR2 SNEGSKA (reference sequence). The V and J ends lost 3 bases and 0 bases respectively, with 15 bases between them. The CDR3 runs to 16 residues.

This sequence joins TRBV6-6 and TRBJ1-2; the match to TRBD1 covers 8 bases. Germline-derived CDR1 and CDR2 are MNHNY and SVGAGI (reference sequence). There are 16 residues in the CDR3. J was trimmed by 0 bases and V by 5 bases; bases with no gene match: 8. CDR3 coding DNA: TGTGCCAGCAGTGATCCCGGGACAGGATCTAACTATGGCTACACCTTC. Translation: CASSDPGTGSNYGYTF.

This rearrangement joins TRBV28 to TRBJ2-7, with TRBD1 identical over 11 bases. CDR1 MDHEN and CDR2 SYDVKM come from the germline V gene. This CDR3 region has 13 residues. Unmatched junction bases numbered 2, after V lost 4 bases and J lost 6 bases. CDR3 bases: TGTGCCAGCAGTTGGACAGGGGGCAGCGAGCAGTACTTC. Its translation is CASSWTGGSEQYF.

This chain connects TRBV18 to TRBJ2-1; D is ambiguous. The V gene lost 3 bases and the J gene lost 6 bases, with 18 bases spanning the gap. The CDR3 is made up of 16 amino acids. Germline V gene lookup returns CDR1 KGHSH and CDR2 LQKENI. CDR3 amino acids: CASSPESDPFFNEQFF. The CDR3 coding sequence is TGTGCCAGCTCACCCGAATCGGACCCCTTCTTCAATGAGCAGTTCTTC. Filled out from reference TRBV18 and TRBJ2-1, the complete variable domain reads NAGVMQNPRHLVRRRGQEARLRCSPMKGHSHVYWYRQLPEEGLKFMVYLQKENIIDESGMPKERFSAEFPKEGPSILRIQQVVRGDSAAYFCASSPESDPFFNEQFFGPGTRLTVL.

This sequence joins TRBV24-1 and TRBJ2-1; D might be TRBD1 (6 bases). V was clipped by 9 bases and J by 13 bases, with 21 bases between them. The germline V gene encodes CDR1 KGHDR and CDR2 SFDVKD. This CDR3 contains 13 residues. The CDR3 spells CATSPQGWETQFF. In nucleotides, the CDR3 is TGTGCCACCTCCCCCCAGGGGTGGGAGACCCAGTTCTTC.

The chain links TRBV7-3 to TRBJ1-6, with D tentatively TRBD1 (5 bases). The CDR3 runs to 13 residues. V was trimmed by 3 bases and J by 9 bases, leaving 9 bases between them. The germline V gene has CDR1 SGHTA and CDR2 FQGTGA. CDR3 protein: CASSFEGSSPLHF. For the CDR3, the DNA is TGTGCCAGCAGCTTCGAGGGGTCTTCACCCCTCCACTTT.

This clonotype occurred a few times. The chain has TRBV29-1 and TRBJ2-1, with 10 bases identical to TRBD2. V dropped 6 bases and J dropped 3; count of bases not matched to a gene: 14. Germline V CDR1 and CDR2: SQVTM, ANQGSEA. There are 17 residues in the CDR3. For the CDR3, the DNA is TGCAGCGTCGACGAGGTCGATAGCGGGAGGATCTACAATGAGCAGTTCTTC. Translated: CSVDEVDSGRIYNEQFF.

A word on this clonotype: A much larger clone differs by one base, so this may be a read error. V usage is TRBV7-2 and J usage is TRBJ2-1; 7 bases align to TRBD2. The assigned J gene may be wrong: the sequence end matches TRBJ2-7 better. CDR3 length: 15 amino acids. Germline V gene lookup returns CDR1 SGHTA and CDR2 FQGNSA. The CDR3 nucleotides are TGTGCCAGCAGCTTATCCGGGGGGTCGTACAATGAGCAGTACTTC. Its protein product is CASSLSGGSYNEQYF.

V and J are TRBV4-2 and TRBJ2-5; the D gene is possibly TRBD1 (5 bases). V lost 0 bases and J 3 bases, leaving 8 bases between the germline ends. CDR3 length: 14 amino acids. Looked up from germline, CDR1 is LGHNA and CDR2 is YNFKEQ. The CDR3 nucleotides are TGTGCCAGCAGCCAAGATGTACAGGAAGAGACCCAGTACTTC. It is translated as CASSQDVQEETQYF.

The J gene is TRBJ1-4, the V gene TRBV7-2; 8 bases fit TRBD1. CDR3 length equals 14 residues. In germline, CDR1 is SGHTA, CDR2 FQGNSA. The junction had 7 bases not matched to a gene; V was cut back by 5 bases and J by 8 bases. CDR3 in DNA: TGTGCCAGCAGCCCGGGACAGGCCCCCGAAAAACTGTTTTTT. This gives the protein CASSPGQAPEKLFF.

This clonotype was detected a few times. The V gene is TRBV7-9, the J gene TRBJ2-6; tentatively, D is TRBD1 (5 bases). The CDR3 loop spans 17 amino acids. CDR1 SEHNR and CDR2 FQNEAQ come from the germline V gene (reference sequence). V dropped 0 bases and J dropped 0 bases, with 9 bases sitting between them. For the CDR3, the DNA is TGTGCCAGCAGCTTAGCGATCAGGGACTCTGGGGCCAACGTCCTGACTTTC. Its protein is CASSLAIRDSGANVLTF.

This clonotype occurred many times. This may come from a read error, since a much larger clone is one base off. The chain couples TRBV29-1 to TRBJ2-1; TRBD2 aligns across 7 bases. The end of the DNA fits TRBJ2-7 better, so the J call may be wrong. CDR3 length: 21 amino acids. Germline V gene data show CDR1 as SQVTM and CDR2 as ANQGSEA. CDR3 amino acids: CSVRRSEVLGGIMGSYNEQYF. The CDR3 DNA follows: TGCAGCGTTAGAAGGAGTGAGGTGTTGGGGGGGATAATGGGGTCCTACAATGAGCAGTACTTC.

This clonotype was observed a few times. CDR3 amino acids: CASSARREGAQYF. CDR3 DNA: TGTGCCAGCAGCGCGAGGAGGGAGGGGGCCCAGTACTTC. This chain joins TRBV7-2 and TRBJ2-5, with D possibly being TRBD2 (7 bases). The V gene lost 5 bases and the J gene lost 9 bases, with 16 bases spanning the gap. The CDR3 extends over 13 amino acids. Per the germline V gene, CDR1 is SGHTA and CDR2 is FQGNSA.

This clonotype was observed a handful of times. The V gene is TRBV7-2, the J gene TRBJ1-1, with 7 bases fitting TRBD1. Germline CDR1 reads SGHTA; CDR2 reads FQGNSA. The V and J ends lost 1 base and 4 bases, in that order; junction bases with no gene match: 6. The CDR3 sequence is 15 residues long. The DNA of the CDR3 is TGTGCCAGCAGCTTAGTGGGACAGACTGGCACTGAAGCTTTCTTT. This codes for CASSLVGQTGTEAFF.

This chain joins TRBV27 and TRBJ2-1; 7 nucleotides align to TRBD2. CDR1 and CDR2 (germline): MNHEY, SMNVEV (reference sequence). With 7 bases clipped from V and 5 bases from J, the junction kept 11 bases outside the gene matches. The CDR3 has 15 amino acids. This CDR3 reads CASKPGPGLNNEQFF. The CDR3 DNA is TGTGCCAGCAAACCCGGTCCGGGACTAAACAATGAGCAGTTCTTC.

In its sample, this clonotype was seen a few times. In DNA form, the CDR3 reads TGTGCCAGCAGCGCGCTGGGACAGGGGAAGGACGAGCAGTTCTTC. Translation: CASSALGQGKDEQFF. The V gene is TRBV6-2 or TRBV6-3, the J gene TRBJ2-1, with 10 bases aligning to TRBD1. The CDR3 is 15 amino acids. V gave up 6 bases and J gave up 10 bases; unmatched junction bases: 12. Per the germline V gene, CDR1 is MNHEY and CDR2 is SVGEGT.

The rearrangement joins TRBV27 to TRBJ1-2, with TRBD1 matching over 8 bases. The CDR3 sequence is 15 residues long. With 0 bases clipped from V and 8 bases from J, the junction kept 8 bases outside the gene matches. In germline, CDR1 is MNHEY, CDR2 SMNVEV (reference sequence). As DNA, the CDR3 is TGTGCCAGCAGTTTATCGAAGGACAGGGCGTACGGCTACACCTTC. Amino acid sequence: CASSLSKDRAYGYTF.

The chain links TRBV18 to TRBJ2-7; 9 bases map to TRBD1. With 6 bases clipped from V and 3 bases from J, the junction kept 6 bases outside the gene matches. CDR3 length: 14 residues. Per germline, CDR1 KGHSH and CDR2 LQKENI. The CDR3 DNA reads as TGTGCCAGCTCGGGGACAGGGACCGGCTACGAGCAGTACTTC. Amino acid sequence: CASSGTGTGYEQYF.

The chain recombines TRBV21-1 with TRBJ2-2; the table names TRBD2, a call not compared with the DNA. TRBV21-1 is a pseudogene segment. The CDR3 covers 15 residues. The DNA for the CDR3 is TGTGCCAGCAGCAAATCGCAGCGGGAGGTCGGGGAGCTGTTTTTT. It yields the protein CASSKSQREVGELFF.

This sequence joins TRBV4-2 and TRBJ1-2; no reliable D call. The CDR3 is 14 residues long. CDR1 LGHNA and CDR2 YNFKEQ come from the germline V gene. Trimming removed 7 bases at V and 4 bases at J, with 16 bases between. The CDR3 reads CASTPGESRYGYTF. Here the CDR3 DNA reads TGTGCCAGCACGCCTGGCGAGAGCCGCTATGGCTACACCTTC.

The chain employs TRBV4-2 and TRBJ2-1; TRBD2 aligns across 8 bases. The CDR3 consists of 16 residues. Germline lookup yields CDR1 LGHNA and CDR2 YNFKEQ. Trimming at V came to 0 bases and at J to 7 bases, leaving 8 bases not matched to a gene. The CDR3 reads CASSQDVSGVGNEQFF. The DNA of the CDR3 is TGTGCCAGCAGCCAAGATGTTAGCGGGGTTGGAAATGAGCAGTTCTTC.

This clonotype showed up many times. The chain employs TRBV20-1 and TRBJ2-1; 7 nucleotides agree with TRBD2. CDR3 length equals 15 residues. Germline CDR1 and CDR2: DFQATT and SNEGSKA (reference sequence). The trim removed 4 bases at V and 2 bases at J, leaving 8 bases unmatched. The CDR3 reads CSAKGGSTAYNEQFF. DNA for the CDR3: TGCAGTGCTAAGGGCGGGAGTACCGCCTACAATGAGCAGTTCTTC.